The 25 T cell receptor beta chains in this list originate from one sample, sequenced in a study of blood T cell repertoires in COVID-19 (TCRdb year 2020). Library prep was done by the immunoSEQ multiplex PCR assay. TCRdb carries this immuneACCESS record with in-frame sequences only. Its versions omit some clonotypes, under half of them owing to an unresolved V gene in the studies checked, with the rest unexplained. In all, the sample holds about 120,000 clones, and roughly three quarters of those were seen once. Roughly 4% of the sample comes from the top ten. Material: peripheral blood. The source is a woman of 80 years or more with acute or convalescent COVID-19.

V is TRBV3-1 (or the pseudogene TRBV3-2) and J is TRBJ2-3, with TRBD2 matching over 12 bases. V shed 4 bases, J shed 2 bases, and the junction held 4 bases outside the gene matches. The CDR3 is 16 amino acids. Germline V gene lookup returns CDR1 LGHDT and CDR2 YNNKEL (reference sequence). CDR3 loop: CASSPRTSGVTDTQYF. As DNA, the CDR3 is TGTGCCAGCAGCCCCCGGACTAGCGGGGTCACAGATACGCAGTATTTT.

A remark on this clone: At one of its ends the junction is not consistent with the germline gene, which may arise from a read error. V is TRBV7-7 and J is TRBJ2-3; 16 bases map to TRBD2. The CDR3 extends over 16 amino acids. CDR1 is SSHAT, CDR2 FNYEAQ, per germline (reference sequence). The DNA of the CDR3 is TGTGCTAGCAGCCCGGGACTAGCGGGAGGGCATGATACGCAGTATTTT. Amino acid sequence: CASSPGLAGGHDTQYF.

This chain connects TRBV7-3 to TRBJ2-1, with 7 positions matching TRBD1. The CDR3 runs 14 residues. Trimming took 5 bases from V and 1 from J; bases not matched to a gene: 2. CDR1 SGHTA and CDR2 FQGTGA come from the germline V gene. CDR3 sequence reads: CASSPQGSYNEQFF. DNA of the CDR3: TGTGCCAGCAGCCCACAGGGGTCCTACAATGAGCAGTTCTTC.

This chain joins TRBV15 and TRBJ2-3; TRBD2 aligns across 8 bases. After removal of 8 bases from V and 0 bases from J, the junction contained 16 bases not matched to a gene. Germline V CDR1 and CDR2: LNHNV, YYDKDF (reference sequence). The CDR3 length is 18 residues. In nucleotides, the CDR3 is TGTGCCACCTCAGGGGCGGGAGGTTCATTCCAGAGCACAGATACGCAGTATTTT. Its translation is CATSGAGGSFQSTDTQYF.

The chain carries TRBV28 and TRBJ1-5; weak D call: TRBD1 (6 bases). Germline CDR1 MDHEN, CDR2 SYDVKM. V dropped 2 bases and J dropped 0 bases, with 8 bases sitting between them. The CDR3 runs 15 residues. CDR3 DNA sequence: TGTGCCAGCAGTTTACAACAGGGTAGCAATCAGCCCCAGCATTTT. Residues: CASSLQQGSNQPQHF.

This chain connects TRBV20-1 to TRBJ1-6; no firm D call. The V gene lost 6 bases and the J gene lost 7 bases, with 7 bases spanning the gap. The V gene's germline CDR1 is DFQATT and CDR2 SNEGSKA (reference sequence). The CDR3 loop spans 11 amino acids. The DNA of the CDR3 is TGCAGTGCCCGGGGAAATTCACCCCTCCACTTT. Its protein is CSARGNSPLHF.

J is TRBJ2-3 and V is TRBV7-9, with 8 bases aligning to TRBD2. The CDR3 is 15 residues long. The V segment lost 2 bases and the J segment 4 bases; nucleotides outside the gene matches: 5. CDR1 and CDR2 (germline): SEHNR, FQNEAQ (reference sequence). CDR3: CASSLTGTRADTQYF. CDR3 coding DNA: TGTGCCAGCAGCTTAACCGGGACTAGAGCAGATACGCAGTATTTT.

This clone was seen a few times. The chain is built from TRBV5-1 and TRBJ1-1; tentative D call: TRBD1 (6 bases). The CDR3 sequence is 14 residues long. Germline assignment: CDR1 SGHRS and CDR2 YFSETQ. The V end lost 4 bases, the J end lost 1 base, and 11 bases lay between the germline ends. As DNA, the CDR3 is TGCGCCAGCAGCCCGGGGGGCCGGAACACTGAAGCTTTCTTT. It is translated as CASSPGGRNTEAFF.

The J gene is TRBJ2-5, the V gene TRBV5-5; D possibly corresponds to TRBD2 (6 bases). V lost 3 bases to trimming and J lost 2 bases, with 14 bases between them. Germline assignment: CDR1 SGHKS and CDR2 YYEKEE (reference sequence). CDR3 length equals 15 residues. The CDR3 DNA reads TGTGCCAGCAGCTGGGGCCTGGGGGGTCAAGAGACCCAGTACTTC. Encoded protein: CASSWGLGGQETQYF.

CDR3 DNA sequence: TGTGCCAGCAGCACAGGGGGGAGGTTCCACGAGCAGTACTTC. It is translated as CASSTGGRFHEQYF. The genes are TRBV28 and TRBJ2-7; 8 bases are shared with TRBD1. The trim removed 6 bases at V and 5 bases at J, leaving 9 bases unmatched. CDR1 and CDR2 (germline): MDHEN, SYDVKM. The CDR3 totals 14 residues.

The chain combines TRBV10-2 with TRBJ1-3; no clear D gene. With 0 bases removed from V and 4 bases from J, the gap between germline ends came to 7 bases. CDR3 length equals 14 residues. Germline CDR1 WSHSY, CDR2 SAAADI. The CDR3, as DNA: TGCGCCAGCAGTGAGTCGGGGAGAGGAAACACCATATATTTT. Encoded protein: CASSESGRGNTIYF.

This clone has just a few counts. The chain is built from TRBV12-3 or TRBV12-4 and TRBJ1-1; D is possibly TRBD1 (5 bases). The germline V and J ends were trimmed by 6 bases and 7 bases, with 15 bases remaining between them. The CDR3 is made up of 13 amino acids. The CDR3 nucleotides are TGTGCCAGCAGGATCGGGGTGGGGGGTGAAGCTTTCTTT. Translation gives CASRIGVGGEAFF.

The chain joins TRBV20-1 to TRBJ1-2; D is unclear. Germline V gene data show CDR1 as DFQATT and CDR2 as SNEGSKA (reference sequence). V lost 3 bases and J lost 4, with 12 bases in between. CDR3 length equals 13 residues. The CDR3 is CSASNPVSYGYTF. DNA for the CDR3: TGCAGTGCTAGTAACCCGGTCTCCTATGGCTACACCTTC.

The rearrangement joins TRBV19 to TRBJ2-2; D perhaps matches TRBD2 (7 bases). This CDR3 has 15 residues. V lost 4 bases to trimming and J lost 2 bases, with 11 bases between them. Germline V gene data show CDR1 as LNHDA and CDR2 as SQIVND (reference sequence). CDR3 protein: CASSTSGTNTGELFF. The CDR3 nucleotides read TGTGCCAGTAGTACAAGCGGGACAAACACCGGGGAGCTGTTTTTT.

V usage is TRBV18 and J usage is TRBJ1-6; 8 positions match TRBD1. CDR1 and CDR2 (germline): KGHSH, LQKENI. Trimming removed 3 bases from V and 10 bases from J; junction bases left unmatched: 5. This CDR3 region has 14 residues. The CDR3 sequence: CASSPGQARSPLHF. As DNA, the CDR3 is TGTGCCAGCTCACCGGGACAGGCGAGATCACCCCTCCACTTT.

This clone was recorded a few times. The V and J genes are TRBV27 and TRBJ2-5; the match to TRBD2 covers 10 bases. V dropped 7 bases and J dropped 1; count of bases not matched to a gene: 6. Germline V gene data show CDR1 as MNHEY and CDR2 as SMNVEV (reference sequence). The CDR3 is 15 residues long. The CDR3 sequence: CASTKTSGVQETQYF. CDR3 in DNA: TGTGCCAGCACAAAAACTAGCGGGGTCCAAGAGACCCAGTACTTC.

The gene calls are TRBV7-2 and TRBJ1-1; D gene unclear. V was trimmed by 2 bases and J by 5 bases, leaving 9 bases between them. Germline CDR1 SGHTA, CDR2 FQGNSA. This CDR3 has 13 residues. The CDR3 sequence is CASSLNPGTEAFF. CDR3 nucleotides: TGTGCCAGCAGCTTAAACCCCGGGACTGAAGCTTTCTTT.

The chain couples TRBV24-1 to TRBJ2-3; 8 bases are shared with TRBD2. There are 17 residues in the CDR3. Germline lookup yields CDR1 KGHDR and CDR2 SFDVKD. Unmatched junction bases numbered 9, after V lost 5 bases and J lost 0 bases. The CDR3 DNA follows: TGTGCCACCAGTGGCCCAGTACTAGCGGATAGCACAGATACGCAGTATTTT. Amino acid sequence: CATSGPVLADSTDTQYF.

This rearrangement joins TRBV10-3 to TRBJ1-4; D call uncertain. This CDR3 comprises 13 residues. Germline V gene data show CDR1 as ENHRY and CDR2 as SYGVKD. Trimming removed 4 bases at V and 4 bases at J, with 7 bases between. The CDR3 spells CAISAGYNEKLFF. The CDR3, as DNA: TGTGCCATCAGTGCGGGGTATAATGAAAAACTGTTTTTT.

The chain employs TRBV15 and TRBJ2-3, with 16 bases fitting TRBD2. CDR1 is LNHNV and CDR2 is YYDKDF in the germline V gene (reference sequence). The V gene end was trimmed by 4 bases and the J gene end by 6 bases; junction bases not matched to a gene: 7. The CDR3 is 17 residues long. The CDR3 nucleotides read TGTGCCACCAGCAAAAGGGGGGGACTAGCGGGAGGGGATACGCAGTATTTT. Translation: CATSKRGGLAGGDTQYF.

CDR3 in amino acids: CASSDSLAGAYEQYF. The CDR3 DNA reads TGTGCCAGCAGTGACTCACTAGCGGGAGCCTACGAGCAGTACTTC. The chain combines TRBV6-4 with TRBJ2-7; 11 positions agree with TRBD2. Germline lookup yields CDR1 MRHNA and CDR2 SNTAGT. The CDR3 loop spans 15 amino acids. V shed 0 bases and J 2 bases; nucleotides not matched to a gene: 0.

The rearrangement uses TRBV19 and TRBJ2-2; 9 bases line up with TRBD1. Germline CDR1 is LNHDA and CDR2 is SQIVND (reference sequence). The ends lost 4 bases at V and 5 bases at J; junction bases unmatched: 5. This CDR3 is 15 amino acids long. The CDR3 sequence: CASSRGTGRTGELFF. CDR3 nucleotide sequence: TGTGCCAGTAGTAGGGGGACAGGGCGGACCGGGGAGCTGTTTTTT.

In nucleotides, the CDR3 is TGTGCCAGCAGCGATAAGAGGGGGAACGTCTACGAGCAGTACTTC. Amino acids: CASSDKRGNVYEQYF. The J gene is TRBJ2-7, the V gene TRBV7-9; possible D gene TRBD1, 6 bases. Trimming pared 5 bases from V and 3 bases from J, leaving 17 bases between. CDR1 SEHNR and CDR2 FQNEAQ come from the germline V gene (reference sequence). The length of the CDR3 is 15 residues.

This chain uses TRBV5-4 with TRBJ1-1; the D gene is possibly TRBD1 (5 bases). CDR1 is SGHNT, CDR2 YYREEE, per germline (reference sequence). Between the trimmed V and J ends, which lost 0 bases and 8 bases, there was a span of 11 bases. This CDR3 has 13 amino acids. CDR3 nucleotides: TGTGCCAGCAGCTTGGACAGGCCAGCCGAAGCTTTCTTT. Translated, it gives CASSLDRPAEAFF.

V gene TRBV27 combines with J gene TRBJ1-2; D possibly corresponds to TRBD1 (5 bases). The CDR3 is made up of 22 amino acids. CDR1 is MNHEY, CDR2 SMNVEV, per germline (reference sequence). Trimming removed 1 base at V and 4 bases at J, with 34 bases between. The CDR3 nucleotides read TGTGCCAGCAGTTTATTTGGATTTAGGGCGGTTAGGGAATCCCAGGGATCCTATGGCTACACCTTC. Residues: CASSLFGFRAVRESQGSYGYTF.